Listed here are 16 T cell receptor beta chains from one sample, sequenced in a study of T cells in women clearing cervical HPV infection. TCRdb keeps only in-frame clones here, not all; method: immunoSEQ multiplex PCR. In all, the sample yields 40,000 to 60,000 clones. Sequencing was carried out using blood buffy coat. The receptors stem from a woman between 18 and 70 years old with a cervical HPV16 infection that either progressed to CIN3+ or cleared (not recorded which).

Comment on this clone: The CDR3 is cut off 3 residues early in the read; its end comes from the germline J gene. The chain links TRBV7-9 to TRBJ2-3; D is possibly TRBD2 (5 bases). The CDR3 spans 15 residues. Germline V gives CDR1 SEHNR, CDR2 FQNEAQ (reference sequence). Partial CDR3 DNA: TGTGCCAGCAGCTTAGCGTCCGAGGGTATGGAGACG. This encodes CASSLASEGMET. The entire CDR3 is CASSLASEGMETQYF.

On this clone itself: Read data end 3 residues before the CDR3 end; the end is taken from the germline J gene. V and J are TRBV5-1 and TRBJ1-1; unclear D gene. Trimming pared 0 bases from V and 0 bases from J, leaving 6 bases between. The germline V gene encodes CDR1 SGHRS and CDR2 YFSETQ. The CDR3 runs 14 residues. The CDR3 bases that were read are TGCGCCAGCAGCTTGGCAGCGTTGAACACTGAA. It encodes CASSLAALNTE. The full CDR3 is CASSLAALNTEAFF.

With respect to this clone: The read gets to within 3 residues of the CDR3 end, and the germline J gene fills in the rest. The V call is TRBV5-1, the J call TRBJ1-1, with D possibly being TRBD1 (6 bases). V gave up 3 bases and J gave up 2 bases, with 11 bases separating them. The CDR3 totals 14 residues. The germline gives CDR1 SGHRS, CDR2 YFSETQ. The covered CDR3 bases are TGCGCCAGCAGCTGGAGGACAGCCAACACTGAA. Its translation is CASSWRTANTE. The whole CDR3 is CASSWRTANTEAFF.

A note on this clone: The read terminates 3 residues before the CDR3 end, so the remaining end is supplied by the germline J gene. V usage is TRBV10-2 and J usage is TRBJ1-2, with D possibly matching TRBD1 (5 bases). The CDR3 covers 15 residues. V was shortened by 3 bases and J by 4 bases, with 15 bases between the two germline ends. Germline V gene lookup returns CDR1 WSHSY and CDR2 SAAADI. CDR3 DNA (partial): TGCGCCAGCAGTGATTTGGGGGGAATGGGCTATGGC. As protein: CASSDLGGMGYG. In full, the CDR3 is CASSDLGGMGYGYTF.

About this clone itself: The missing CDR3 end, 3 residues past where the read stops, is filled in from the germline J gene. This chain joins TRBV7-2 and TRBJ2-3, with D perhaps being TRBD1 or TRBD2 (5 bases each). This CDR3 comprises 14 residues. The germline V gene has CDR1 SGHTA and CDR2 FQGNSA. The sequenced part of the CDR3 DNA is TGTGCCAGCAGCTACATGAGGGGTAGAGAGACG. It translates to CASSYMRGRET. The full CDR3 reads CASSYMRGRETQYF.

For this clone: The read ends 3 residues early relative to the CDR3; the germline J gene fills the gap. The rearrangement joins TRBV20-1 to TRBJ2-3, with TRBD1 matching 7 bases. This CDR3 is built from 13 residues. Germline V gene sequence: CDR1 DFQATT, CDR2 SNEGSKA (reference sequence). The sequenced CDR3 bases are TGCAGTGCCGAACCGGGACAGCAAGAGACG. Translated, it gives CSAEPGQQET. The complete CDR3 protein is CSAEPGQQETQYF.

As to this clone: Coverage ceases 3 residues before the CDR3 finishes, and the germline J gene fills in the end. The chain is built from TRBV19 and TRBJ1-3; no definite D call. The germline gives CDR1 LNHDA, CDR2 SQIVND (reference sequence). The CDR3 is made up of 15 amino acids. V lost 0 bases, J lost 1 base, and 7 bases lay in between. The chain's CDR3 is CASSIDPRSGNTIYF. CDR3 bases read: TGTGCCAGTAGTATAGATCCTAGATCTGGAAACACC.

On this clone: The read is 3 residues too short to cover the CDR3 end, so that end is filled in from the germline J gene. The chain employs TRBV20-1 and TRBJ2-1; 10 bases are a match to TRBD2. This CDR3 spans 18 amino acids. The germline gives CDR1 DFQATT, CDR2 SNEGSKA (reference sequence). Trimming took 4 bases from V and 3 from J; bases not matched to a gene: 15. This CDR3 reads CSATSSGGAGLLYNEQFF. CDR3 DNA, as far as it was read: TGCAGTGCTACTTCGAGCGGGGGGGCTGGGCTCCTCTACAATGAG.

As concerns this clone: The CDR3 goes on 3 residues after the read ends, and that part is filled in from the germline J gene. The chain employs TRBV29-1 and TRBJ1-1; D is possibly TRBD1 (5 bases). This CDR3 has 13 amino acids. Deletions cut 5 bases from V and 7 bases from J, with 17 bases between. Germline loops: CDR1 SQVTM, CDR2 ANQGSEA. The sequenced CDR3 bases are TGCAGCGTTACAGGTCCGGGAGGCGGTGAA. Its translation is CSVTGPGGGE. The entire CDR3 sequence reads CSVTGPGGGEAFF.

As for this clone: The missing CDR3 end, 3 residues past where the read stops, is filled in from the germline J gene. J is TRBJ2-7 and V is TRBV4-1; 12 bases align to TRBD2. The CDR3 runs to 18 residues. CDR1 MGHRA and CDR2 YSYEKL come from the germline V gene. V was clipped by 0 bases and J by 1 base; unmatched bases: 7. CDR3: CASSQEHPTSGGSYEQYF. CDR3 bases read: TGCGCCAGCAGCCAAGAACACCCGACTAGCGGGGGATCCTACGAG.

As to this clone: At one end, the junction sequence differs from germline, possibly due to a read error. The read ends 3 residues shy of where the CDR3 ends; the end is completed using the germline J gene. Different DNA sequences within this sample yield the same CDR3. This chain uses TRBV19 with TRBJ1-2, with 7 bases lining up with TRBD1. The CDR3 runs 16 residues. Germline V gives CDR1 LNHDA, CDR2 SQIVND (reference sequence). CDR3 protein: CASSIDLSGTAYGYTF. The covered CDR3 bases are TGTGCCAGTAGTATAGATCTGTCGGGGACAGCCTATGGA.

Note on this clone: Read data end 3 residues before the CDR3 end; the end is taken from the germline J gene. This sequence joins TRBV19 and TRBJ1-2; possible D gene TRBD1, 6 bases. The germline CDR1 and CDR2 sequences are LNHDA and SQIVND (reference sequence). V was pared by 8 bases and J by 7 bases, with 23 bases between. This CDR3 has 15 amino acids. The CDR3 sequence is CASHPGVTGLSGYTF. CDR3 DNA (partial): TGTGCCAGTCACCCAGGGGTGACAGGCCTATCTGGC.

The CDR3 here is CASSPSGSYEQYF. CDR3 DNA (partial): TGTGCCAGCAGCCCCTCAGGGAGCTACGAG. The chain carries TRBV7-8 and TRBJ2-7; D assignment may be TRBD1 or TRBD2 (5 bases each). The sequence runs out 3 residues before the end of the CDR3; the remainder is reconstructed from the germline J gene. The V gene lost 5 bases and the J gene lost 3 bases, with 11 bases spanning the gap. The germline V gene has CDR1 SGHVS and CDR2 FQNEAQ. CDR3 length: 13 residues.

As to this clone: The CDR3 end falls 3 residues outside the read, so it is completed with the germline J gene. The V and J genes are TRBV4-1 and TRBJ2-3; D is undetermined. Germline CDR1 is MGHRA and CDR2 is YSYEKL. Trimming removed 0 bases at V and 2 bases at J, with 12 bases between. This CDR3 comprises 16 residues. The CDR3 here is CASSQDQGLNTDTQYF. The CDR3 DNA, read in part, is TGCGCCAGCAGCCAAGATCAAGGGCTAAACACAGATACG.

Notes on this clone: Sequencing ends 3 residues short of the CDR3 end; the germline J gene provides the rest. The rearrangement uses TRBV2 and TRBJ2-3; D is perhaps TRBD2 (5 bases). The CDR3 runs to 14 residues. Germline lookup yields CDR1 SNHLY and CDR2 FYNNEI. The CDR3 sequence: CASRVAEGQETQYF. CDR3 DNA (partial): TGTGCCAGCAGGGTTGCTGAGGGTCAGGAGACG.

To note about this clone: The read terminates 3 residues ahead of where the CDR3 ends, so the germline J gene completes it. The chain links TRBV12-3 or TRBV12-4 to TRBJ2-1; unclear D gene. V was trimmed by 3 bases and J by 4 bases, leaving 10 bases between them. There are 14 residues in the CDR3. The sequenced part of the CDR3 DNA is TGTGCCAGCAGTTTCCCTCCCCAGTACAATGAG. Its protein product is CASSFPPQYNE. The entire CDR3 reads CASSFPPQYNEQFF.